This T cell receptor (beta chain) comes out of a study of CD8 T cells in Susac syndrome. Sequencing of TCR beta, carried out with a high-throughput approach, was applied to CD8+ and CD4+ T cells from the blood. Concerning this clonotype: Its target is unknown.

Study findings and constraints: Clonal expansion was not seen in any Susac syndrome CD4+ T cell repertoire.

Random hexamers were used to reverse transcribe the RNA input (about 0.45 to 1 ug). Amplification of TCR beta CDR3 spanned 54 Vbeta and 13 Jbeta via immunoSEQ multiplex PCR. TCRdb re-analysed the immunoSEQ multiplex PCR reads in MiXCR, keeping a single row per CDR3 protein. Of around 200,000 distinct CDR3 sequences detected, 85% to 95% appear once; the ten largest clones hold more than 0.08%. V gave up 0 bases and J gave up 15 bases, with 14 bases separating them. Per the germline V gene, CDR1 is SGHDN and CDR2 is FVKESK. This CDR3 comprises 13 residues. The sequence derives from a human donor with Susac syndrome. The sequenced sample consisted of CD4+ T cells from PBMCs. V usage is TRBV14 and J usage is TRBJ1-4; no definite D call. The CDR3 bases are TGTGCCAGCAGCCAAGATCAATTCAGGCAGTTGTTTTTT. Protein: CASSQDQFRQLFF.